These 21 T cell receptor beta chains were sequenced from one sample in a study of blood T cell repertoires in COVID-19. TCRdb's table, derived via immunoSEQ multiplex PCR, lists solely in-frame clones and lacks some. The sample has around 300,000 clones, roughly 85% seen once. The sample consisted of PBMCs or T cells enriched from blood (not recorded which). The source of these receptors is a woman aged 50 to 60 who had recovered from COVID-19.

As concerns this clone: The sample has other DNA sequences that encode this CDR3 too. V is TRBV5-4 and J is TRBJ1-2; D is perhaps TRBD1 (5 bases). Per the germline V gene, CDR1 is SGHNT and CDR2 is YYREEE (reference sequence). The CDR3 spans 13 residues. V lost 1 base and J lost 1, with 5 bases in between. CDR3 in amino acids: CASSLQGNYGYTF. Here the CDR3 DNA reads TGTGCCAGCAGCTTGCAGGGTAACTATGGCTACACCTTC.

This chain connects TRBV2 to TRBJ2-3; TRBD2 agrees at 9 bases. Germline-derived CDR1 and CDR2 are SNHLY and FYNNEI. V lost 1 base, J lost 0 bases, and 8 bases stayed unmatched. This CDR3 is 18 amino acids long. In DNA form, the CDR3 reads TGTGCCAGCAGTGAAGTCCGAGGACTAGCGCAAAGCACAGATACGCAGTATTTT. Translation gives CASSEVRGLAQSTDTQYF.

Comments on this clone: Other DNA sequences of this sample code for an identical CDR3. The rearrangement links TRBV12-3 or TRBV12-4 to TRBJ1-2, with D maybe TRBD1 (5 bases). Trimming took 5 bases from V and 5 from J, leaving 6 bases between them. This CDR3 spans 11 amino acids. For the CDR3, the DNA is TGTGCCAGCAGTCGGGGGTATGGCTACACCTTC. Its translation is CASSRGYGYTF.

The V and J genes are TRBV2 and TRBJ1-6; the match to TRBD1 covers 9 bases. Germline-derived CDR1 and CDR2 are SNHLY and FYNNEI. This CDR3 comprises 14 residues. The J segment lost 7 bases and the V segment lost 7 bases, leaving 5 bases of the junction unmatched. The CDR3 loop reads CASTPDRGNSPLHF. The CDR3, as DNA: TGTGCCAGCACCCCAGACAGGGGGAATTCACCCCTCCACTTT.

Here the CDR3 reads CASRQAGFRSPNTGELFF. For the CDR3, the DNA is TGCGCCAGCAGACAGGCAGGGTTTCGGTCCCCGAACACCGGGGAGCTGTTTTTT. This sequence joins TRBV10-2 and TRBJ2-2, with D tentatively TRBD1 (5 bases). Germline V CDR1 and CDR2: WSHSY, SAAADI. The CDR3 runs 18 residues. The V gene lost 6 bases and the J gene lost 0 bases, with 20 bases spanning the gap.

This clone was seen a single time. V usage is TRBV6-1 and J usage is TRBJ1-2, with TRBD1 identical over 7 bases. Losses at the gene ends were 1 base for V and 8 bases for J; bases not matched to a gene: 7. CDR3 size: 14 residues. From germline, CDR1 is MNHNS and CDR2 SASEGT. The CDR3 region has the DNA TGTGCCAGCAGTGAAGGGGGCAGGGGGTTCGGCTACACCTTC. Amino acids: CASSEGGRGFGYTF.

V is TRBV7-9 and J is TRBJ1-6; 7 bases fit TRBD1. Trimming took 1 base from V and 5 from J; bases not matched to a gene: 2. CDR1 is SEHNR and CDR2 is FQNEAQ in the germline V gene (reference sequence). The length of the CDR3 is 15 residues. The CDR3 nucleotides read TGTGCCAGCAGCTTAGACAGGGGTGATAATTCACCCCTCCACTTT. Translating it yields CASSLDRGDNSPLHF.

V gene TRBV11-2 combines with J gene TRBJ2-2; D remains ambiguous. The germline V gene encodes CDR1 SGHAT and CDR2 FQNNGV. The CDR3 contains 15 residues. The ends were cut back, 0 bases at V and 2 bases at J, with 7 bases in the middle. In nucleotides, the CDR3 is TGTGCCAGCAGCTTAGAAGCCACTAACACCGGGGAGCTGTTTTTT. The encoded protein is CASSLEATNTGELFF.

This clone has a handful of counts. The chain links TRBV30 to TRBJ2-5; 14 nucleotides match TRBD2. In germline, CDR1 is GTSNPN, CDR2 SVGIG (reference sequence). Trimming took 4 bases from V and 3 from J; bases not matched to a gene: 4. This CDR3 has 15 amino acids. CDR3 nucleotides: TGTGCCTGGAAGGGACTAGCGGGGGCGAAAGAGACCCAGTACTTC. Translating gives CAWKGLAGAKETQYF.

CDR3 coding DNA: TGTGCCAGCAGCGCAGGGACTACCACTAGGACCCAGTACTTC. The encoded protein is CASSAGTTTRTQYF. J is TRBJ2-5 and V is TRBV9; 7 bases match TRBD2. Per germline, CDR1 SGDLS and CDR2 YYNGEE. With V trimmed by 3 bases and J by 7 bases, 9 bases remained unmatched. The length of the CDR3 is 14 residues.

The chain employs TRBV5-1 and TRBJ1-1, with D tentatively TRBD1 (5 bases). The V and J ends lost 4 bases and 0 bases respectively, with 16 bases between them. The CDR3 has 16 amino acids. Germline V gene sequence: CDR1 SGHRS, CDR2 YFSETQ. CDR3 DNA sequence: TGCGCCAGCAGCCCGGACACCGCAACCATGAACACTGAAGCTTTCTTT. Amino acid sequence: CASSPDTATMNTEAFF.

CDR3 nucleotide sequence: TGCGCCAGCAGCCCACGCTACAGGGGATCCTACCACGAGCAGTACTTC. This translates into CASSPRYRGSYHEQYF. This chain joins TRBV5-1 and TRBJ2-7, with 7 bases lining up with TRBD1. Per germline, CDR1 SGHRS and CDR2 YFSETQ. This CDR3 contains 16 residues. J was trimmed by 5 bases and V by 4 bases; bases with no gene match: 15.

The rearrangement links TRBV3-1 (or the pseudogene TRBV3-2) to TRBJ2-1; tentatively, D is TRBD1 (5 bases). This CDR3 has 15 residues. Between the trimmed V and J ends, which lost 1 base and 0 bases, there was a span of 7 bases. In germline, CDR1 is LGHDT, CDR2 YNNKEL (reference sequence). CDR3 protein: CASSQGQSSYNEQFF. CDR3 sequence (DNA): TGTGCCAGCAGCCAAGGACAGAGCTCCTACAATGAGCAGTTCTTC.

This chain uses TRBV5-4 with TRBJ2-5; possibly TRBD2 for D (6 bases). The germline V gene has CDR1 SGHNT and CDR2 YYREEE (reference sequence). With 1 base removed from V and 1 base from J, the gap between germline ends came to 11 bases. This CDR3 spans 15 amino acids. The DNA of the CDR3 is TGTGCCAGCAGCTTGAAGTGGAGGGGCCAAGAGACCCAGTACTTC. Translating gives CASSLKWRGQETQYF. Supplemented by reference TRBV5-4 and TRBJ2-5, the full variable domain reads ETGVTQSPTHLIKTRGQQVTLRCSSQSGHNTVSWYQQALGQGPQFIFQYYREEENGRGNFPPRFSGLQFPNYSSELNVNALELDDSALYLCASSLKWRGQETQYFGPGTRLLVL.

J is TRBJ2-2 and V is TRBV5-6; unclear D gene. The germline V and J ends were trimmed by 4 bases and 3 bases, with 4 bases remaining between them. CDR1 SGHDT and CDR2 YYEEEE come from the germline V gene. The CDR3 is made up of 12 amino acids. CDR3 DNA sequence: TGTGCCAGCAGCCTGTACACCGGGGAGCTGTTTTTT. Protein product: CASSLYTGELFF.

This clone showed up just a few times. The chain recombines TRBV20-1 with TRBJ2-1, with TRBD2 matching over 7 bases. V was clipped by 5 bases and J by 13 bases; unmatched bases: 8. Per the germline V gene, CDR1 is DFQATT and CDR2 is SNEGSKA (reference sequence). The CDR3 spans 11 residues. The CDR3 region has the DNA TGCAGTGCTCGCCGGGAGGCAATTCAGTTCTTC. It specifies CSARREAIQFF.

This rearrangement joins TRBV2 to TRBJ2-5; no firm D call. CDR3 length: 13 amino acids. The V gene lost 9 bases and the J gene lost 2 bases, with 13 bases spanning the gap. Per the germline V gene, CDR1 is SNHLY and CDR2 is FYNNEI. The CDR3 sequence: CARSPVGQETQYF. The CDR3 DNA follows: TGTGCCAGGAGTCCAGTCGGGCAAGAGACCCAGTACTTC.

The chain employs TRBV5-1 and TRBJ2-7; D ambiguous. From germline, CDR1 is SGHRS and CDR2 YFSETQ. This CDR3 region has 13 residues. V lost 1 base, J lost 1 base, and 6 bases lay in between. The CDR3 spells CASSLPLSYEQYF. CDR3 DNA sequence: TGCGCCAGCAGCTTGCCCTTGTCCTACGAGCAGTACTTC.

This chain uses TRBV12-3 or TRBV12-4 with TRBJ1-5; D unclear. This CDR3 has 13 residues. Trimming took 6 bases from V and 4 from J, leaving 10 bases between them. The CDR3 loop is CASRWRENQPQHF. The CDR3 DNA follows: TGTGCCAGCAGATGGCGGGAAAATCAGCCCCAGCATTTT.

This rearrangement joins TRBV11-2 to TRBJ1-4; 8 bases match TRBD1. J gave up 6 bases and V 0 bases, and 3 bases lay outside the gene matches. Germline values: CDR1 SGHAT, CDR2 FQNNGV. This CDR3 is built from 15 residues. Written as DNA, the CDR3 is TGTGCCAGCAGCTTAGACAGGGGGCGCGATGAAAAACTGTTTTTT. Its protein product is CASSLDRGRDEKLFF.

This clone was seen only once. The chain uses TRBV2 and TRBJ2-7, with D possibly matching TRBD1 (6 bases). Per germline, CDR1 SNHLY and CDR2 FYNNEI. V was shortened by 1 base and J by 0 bases, with 7 bases between the two germline ends. The CDR3 totals 14 residues. Here the CDR3 reads CASSEDRDSYEQYF. The CDR3 DNA sequence: TGTGCCAGCAGTGAAGACAGGGACTCCTACGAGCAGTACTTC.